This passage covers 26 T cell receptor beta chains from one sample sequenced in a study of shared clonotypes between healthy human individuals. This table comes from immunoSEQ multiplex PCR, and its TCRdb copy is limited to in-frame clones, with some not included. The repertoire holds roughly 2.6 million clones, with 90% to 95% as singletons. Sequencing used naive CD4+ T cells sorted from blood. Subset indicated: CD45RA+ positively selected. The receptors here all came from a man aged 18 to 29 in good health.

The chain carries TRBV10-3 and TRBJ2-6; D is undetermined. From germline, CDR1 is ENHRY and CDR2 SYGVKD. The CDR3 consists of 14 residues. Trimming cost V 6 bases and J 2 bases, with 8 bases left between them. CDR3 amino acids: CAISDKAGANVLTF. The CDR3 DNA reads TGTGCCATCAGCGATAAAGCTGGGGCCAACGTCCTGACTTTC.

The sample holds a few counts of this clone. The chain has TRBV19 and TRBJ1-5, with D possibly matching TRBD1 (6 bases). Germline V gene sequence: CDR1 LNHDA, CDR2 SQIVND (reference sequence). The CDR3 contains 15 residues. Between the trimmed V and J ends, which lost 1 base and 4 bases, there was a span of 11 bases. The CDR3 loop reads CASSIGRGHNQPQHF. CDR3 coding DNA: TGTGCCAGTAGTATAGGCCGGGGACATAATCAGCCCCAGCATTTT.

The CDR3 sequence: CAINRDRNSPLHF. Here the CDR3 DNA reads TGTGCCATCAATCGGGACAGGAATTCACCCCTCCACTTT. The rearrangement links TRBV10-3 to TRBJ1-6; 8 bases map to TRBD1. Losses at the gene ends were 7 bases for V and 7 bases for J; bases not matched to a gene: 3. The CDR3 is 13 amino acids. Germline lookup yields CDR1 ENHRY and CDR2 SYGVKD.

This clone was counted once. The V call is TRBV10-3, the J call TRBJ2-1, with D unresolved. The germline V gene encodes CDR1 ENHRY and CDR2 SYGVKD. The V end lost 4 bases, the J end lost 6 bases, and 7 bases lay between the germline ends. The CDR3 has 12 amino acids. For the CDR3, the DNA is TGTGCCATCAGTGTTAGTGGCAATGAGCAGTTCTTC. Protein product: CAISVSGNEQFF.

This chain joins TRBV28 and TRBJ1-2, with 8 bases matching TRBD1. V lost 7 bases to trimming and J lost 0 bases; unmatched junction nucleotides: 4. Germline assignment: CDR1 MDHEN and CDR2 SYDVKM. The CDR3 covers 14 residues. CDR3 amino acids: CASIPGGPNYGYTF. The CDR3 bases are TGTGCCAGCATTCCAGGGGGCCCTAACTATGGCTACACCTTC.

The genes are TRBV7-2 and TRBJ2-5; D unclear. This CDR3 comprises 13 residues. From germline, CDR1 is SGHTA and CDR2 FQGNSA. V lost 1 base to trimming and J lost 2 bases, with 5 bases between them. The CDR3 reads CASSLEVQETQYF. In DNA form, the CDR3 reads TGTGCCAGCAGCTTAGAAGTTCAAGAGACCCAGTACTTC.

V and J are TRBV10-2 and TRBJ2-1; weak D call: TRBD2 (6 bases). V lost 7 bases and J 4 bases, leaving 14 bases between the germline ends. The CDR3 loop spans 14 amino acids. Germline CDR1 reads WSHSY; CDR2 reads SAAADI. The CDR3 sequence is CASKASEIYNEQFF. CDR3 nucleotide sequence: TGCGCCAGCAAGGCTAGCGAGATTTACAATGAGCAGTTCTTC.

The chain carries TRBV10-3 and TRBJ1-5, with a possible D match to TRBD1 (5 bases). The germline V gene has CDR1 ENHRY and CDR2 SYGVKD. With 0 bases removed from V and 9 bases from J, the gap between germline ends came to 12 bases. This CDR3 is built from 14 residues. This chain's CDR3 is CAISESSGVGPQHF. The CDR3 nucleotides are TGTGCCATCAGTGAGTCGTCGGGGGTCGGGCCCCAGCATTTT.

This clone was picked up a small number of times. V is TRBV5-1 and J is TRBJ2-5; 12 bases agree with TRBD2. This CDR3 contains 16 residues. V shed 4 bases, J shed 0 bases, and the junction held 4 bases outside the gene matches. Germline V gene lookup returns CDR1 SGHRS and CDR2 YFSETQ. DNA of the CDR3: TGCGCCAGCAGCCGGACTAGCGGGACCTACCAAGAGACCCAGTACTTC. Its translation: CASSRTSGTYQETQYF. Full variable domain (missing parts from reference TRBV5-1 and TRBJ2-5): KAGVTQTPRYLIKTRGQQVTLSCSPISGHRSVSWYQQTPGQGLQFLFEYFSETQRNKGNFPGRFSGRQFSNSRSEMNVSTLELGDSALYLCASSRTSGTYQETQYFGPGTRLLVL.

This clone was recorded only once. This chain uses TRBV21-1 with TRBJ1-1; the D call in the table, TRBD1, was not verified against the DNA. TRBV21-1 is a listed pseudogene. This CDR3 contains 16 residues. CDR3 DNA: TGTGCCAGCAGCAAAAAGGGGTATCGCGGGAACACTGAAGCTTTCTTT. Translated: CASSKKGYRGNTEAFF.

The J gene is TRBJ1-2, the V gene TRBV18, with D unclear. Per the germline V gene, CDR1 is KGHSH and CDR2 is LQKENI. The V and J ends lost 0 bases and 2 bases respectively, with 13 bases between them. The CDR3 spans 16 residues. CDR3 loop: CASSPPRVQANYGYTF. The CDR3 DNA sequence: TGTGCCAGCTCACCACCACGGGTGCAGGCAAACTATGGCTACACCTTC.

This clone was picked up a small number of times. The chain employs TRBV30 and TRBJ1-6; TRBD1 aligns across 9 bases. CDR1 and CDR2 (germline): GTSNPN, SVGIG (reference sequence). The ends lost 3 bases at V and 9 bases at J; junction bases unmatched: 9. The CDR3 consists of 15 residues. The CDR3 reads CAWSGMGQGTSPLHF. For the CDR3, the DNA is TGTGCCTGGAGCGGGATGGGACAGGGAACTTCACCCCTCCACTTT.

The chain employs TRBV5-6 and TRBJ1-2, with 8 positions matching TRBD1. The CDR3 is made up of 14 amino acids. Unmatched junction bases numbered 7, after V lost 3 bases and J lost 6 bases. Germline CDR1 and CDR2: SGHDT and YYEEEE. In nucleotides, the CDR3 is TGTGCCAGCAGCTCTCCGGACAGGGTAAATGGCTACACCTTC. Protein sequence: CASSSPDRVNGYTF.

The rearrangement links TRBV9 to TRBJ1-6; D remains ambiguous. The germline V gene has CDR1 SGDLS and CDR2 YYNGEE. This CDR3 is built from 14 residues. V was trimmed by 4 bases and J by 9 bases, leaving 14 bases between them. The CDR3 DNA reads TGTGCCAGCAGCCCTCGGTCTCAGATTTCACCCCTCCACTTT. It is translated as CASSPRSQISPLHF.

The table lists this clone with a count of one. The chain uses TRBV12-2 and TRBJ2-3; TRBD1 reflects the table's D call only, with no check against the DNA. TRBV12-2 is deemed a pseudogene. The CDR3 totals 18 residues. CDR3 nucleotides: TGTGCAAGTCGCCCTAGACAGAGCAAGATAATGGAGACAGATACGCAGTATTTT. Translated: CASRPRQSKIMETDTQYF.

On this clone itself: Distinct nucleotide sequences in the sample also encode this CDR3. This chain joins TRBV6-1 and TRBJ1-5, with D possibly TRBD1 on 6 matching bases. The CDR3 totals 13 residues. Germline-derived CDR1 and CDR2 are MNHNS and SASEGT. Trimming shortened V by 3 bases and J by 6 bases, and 9 bases separated the two germline ends. CDR3 in DNA: TGTGCCAGCAGTGATGAGGGGGGTCAGCCCCAGCATTTT. Translated, it gives CASSDEGGQPQHF.

The rearrangement uses TRBV7-2 and TRBJ2-5; D is unresolved. The CDR3 runs to 12 residues. Trimming left V 4 bases short and J 5 bases short, with 8 bases between. From germline, CDR1 is SGHTA and CDR2 FQGNSA. CDR3 bases: TGTGCCAGCAGCTCAGCAGCGGAGACCCAGTACTTC. It translates to CASSSAAETQYF.

With respect to this clone: The sample holds other DNA sequences that translate to the same CDR3. In DNA form, the CDR3 reads TGTGCCAGCTCACGAGGAGGCAATGAAAAACTGTTTTTT. Translated, it gives CASSRGGNEKLFF. This chain connects TRBV18 to TRBJ1-4; D gene unclear. The CDR3 is made up of 13 amino acids. V lost 4 bases to trimming and J lost 5 bases, with 8 bases between them. Germline CDR1 KGHSH, CDR2 LQKENI.

The gene calls are TRBV18 and TRBJ1-2, with D unresolved. Germline-derived CDR1 and CDR2 are KGHSH and LQKENI. V lost 2 bases, J lost 8 bases, and 15 bases lay in between. This CDR3 spans 14 amino acids. For the CDR3, the DNA is TGTGCCAGCTCACCAGAGGCGCAGGCTCGGGGCTACACCTTC. Protein product: CASSPEAQARGYTF.

This clone appeared a single time. CDR3 in DNA: TGTGCCAGCAGTGATCCCGACAGGTTTGCAACTAATGAAAAACTGTTTTTT. Translated, it gives CASSDPDRFATNEKLFF. The V call is TRBV6-1, the J call TRBJ1-4; possibly TRBD1 for D (6 bases). Germline CDR1 reads MNHNS; CDR2 reads SASEGT. V lost 3 bases and J lost 0, with 14 bases in between. The CDR3 runs to 17 residues.

This clone showed up just once. This sequence joins TRBV19 and TRBJ2-1, with D possibly matching TRBD2 (5 bases). The CDR3 spans 10 residues. Germline assignment: CDR1 LNHDA and CDR2 SQIVND (reference sequence). Trimming stripped 10 bases from V and 7 bases from J, with 8 bases between. This CDR3 reads CAIPGNEQFF. As DNA, the CDR3 is TGTGCCATCCCGGGGAATGAGCAGTTCTTC.

V usage is TRBV18 and J usage is TRBJ2-3; a weak D match, TRBD2 (6 bases). Germline V gives CDR1 KGHSH, CDR2 LQKENI. The length of the CDR3 is 15 residues. Between the trimmed V and J ends, which lost 2 bases and 1 base, there was a span of 10 bases. CDR3 protein: CASSPKPSGTDTQYF. The CDR3 coding sequence is TGTGCCAGCTCACCAAAGCCTAGCGGCACAGATACGCAGTATTTT.

For this clone: The identical CDR3 is also encoded by other nucleotide sequences in the sample. The CDR3 sequence is CAWSRDRTNTEAFF. The CDR3, as DNA: TGTGCCTGGAGTCGGGACAGGACGAACACTGAAGCTTTCTTT. The V and J genes are TRBV30 and TRBJ1-1, with 8 bases fitting TRBD1. Germline-derived CDR1 and CDR2 are GTSNPN and SVGIG (reference sequence). V lost 2 bases, J lost 1 base, and 3 bases stayed unmatched. The CDR3 loop spans 14 amino acids.

The rearrangement joins TRBV5-1 to TRBJ1-4; 9 nucleotides match TRBD1. CDR1 and CDR2 (germline): SGHRS, YFSETQ. This CDR3 has 17 residues. Trimming took 4 bases from V and 2 from J; bases not matched to a gene: 9. As DNA, the CDR3 is TGCGCCAGCAGCATTAACAGGGGGCGCGGGACTAATGAAAAACTGTTTTTT. This encodes CASSINRGRGTNEKLFF.

The chain joins TRBV27 to TRBJ2-7; D is perhaps TRBD2 (5 bases). Trimming removed 2 bases from V and 0 bases from J, with 11 bases in between. There are 15 residues in the CDR3. Germline values: CDR1 MNHEY, CDR2 SMNVEV (reference sequence). CDR3 DNA: TGTGCCAGCAGTTTAGAAGGAGGACCCTCCTACGAGCAGTACTTC. It translates to CASSLEGGPSYEQYF.

For this clone: The sample holds other DNA sequences that translate to the same CDR3. The CDR3 DNA reads TGTGCCATCAGCGACAGTTACTCTGGAAACACCATATATTTT. It encodes CAISDSYSGNTIYF. The rearrangement joins TRBV10-3 to TRBJ1-3; perhaps TRBD1 as D (5 bases). The CDR3 has 14 amino acids. V was clipped by 6 bases and J by 0 bases, with 9 bases between them. Germline loops: CDR1 ENHRY, CDR2 SYGVKD.